These T cell receptor beta chains were read from a single sample in a study of blood T cell repertoires in COVID-19. Some clones are missing from TCRdb's copy, which holds only in-frame ones; the method was immunoSEQ multiplex PCR. The sample records 100,000 or so clones, just over 90% being singletons. The sample was peripheral blood. These receptors were taken from a woman between 45 and 65 years old in a cohort sampled during active COVID-19. CDR3s include the opening cysteine and the closing phenylalanine or tryptophan. D genes are given only for firm matches. Not every row has a clone size; where given, it reads once, few, many or a size class.

J	V	D	size	DNA	CDR3
TRBJ2-7	TRBV2	TRBD2	few	TGTGCCAGCAGAGGGACTAGCGGGAGTCCGAACTACGAGCAGTACTTC	CASRGTSGSPNYEQYF
TRBJ2-7	TRBV7-8	TRBD1	.	TGTGCCAGCAGGCCGGGACAGGGGAGCTACGAGCAGTACTTC	CASRPGQGSYEQYF
TRBJ2-7	TRBV6-5	.	.	TGTGCCAGCAGTTACGCCAGGGGTGAGACTTACGAGCAGTACTTC	CASSYARGETYEQYF
TRBJ2-7	TRBV27	TRBD1	.	TGTGCCAGCAGGCGGACAGGGGATGGCTACGAGCAGTACTTC	CASRRTGDGYEQYF
TRBJ2-3	TRBV7-6	TRBD2	.	TGTGCCAGCAGACAAAGCGGGAGTAGCACAGATACGCAGTATTTT	CASRQSGSSTDTQYF
TRBJ2-1	TRBV6-9	TRBD2	.	TGTGCCAGCAGTTATTCTAGCGGGAGCGATTACAATGAGCAGTTCTTC	CASSYSSGSDYNEQFF
TRBJ1-5	TRBV23-1	.	.	TGCGCCAGCAGTCACCGGACATGCTCTCGCTACTCTAGCAATCAGCCCCAGCATTTT	CASSHRTCSRYSSNQPQHF
TRBJ1-3	TRBV6-6	.	.	TGTGCCAGCAGTAGGGGGGGGGCGACTGGAAACACCATATATTTT	CASSRGGATGNTIYF
TRBJ2-6	TRBV19	.	.	TGTGCCAGTACCAAGACTCTCTCTGGGGCCAACGTCCTGACTTTC	CASTKTLSGANVLTF
TRBJ2-1	TRBV19	TRBD2	.	TGTGCCAGTAGTATAGCATGGGCTAGCGGGTACAATGAGCAGTTCTTC	CASSIAWASGYNEQFF
TRBJ2-1	TRBV25-1	.	few	TGTGCCAGCAGTGAGTTTAATTGGCCGGGAGAAGACAATGAGCAGTTCTTC	CASSEFNWPGEDNEQFF
TRBJ2-7	TRBV2	.	.	TGTGCCAGCAGTGCGGGGGTGGGCGAGCAGTACTTC	CASSAGVGEQYF
TRBJ2-7	TRBV9	TRBD1	.	TGTGCCAGCAGCGTGACAGGGGGCTCCTACGAGCAGTACTTC	CASSVTGGSYEQYF
TRBJ2-5	TRBV5-1	.	.	TGCGCCAGCAGCTTGGAACCAGGGGTCCAAGAGACCCAGTACTTC	CASSLEPGVQETQYF
TRBJ2-7	TRBV6-1	.	.	TGTGCCAGCAGTGAAGCACGGGGGACGGTTCTTTACGAGCAGTACTTC	CASSEARGTVLYEQYF
TRBJ2-3	TRBV18	.	.	TGTGCCAGCTCACCAGCTGTTATGACTAGCACAGATACGCAGTATTTT	CASSPAVMTSTDTQYF
TRBJ2-7	TRBV7-2	TRBD2	.	TGTGCCAGCAGCTTGACTAGCGGGGCTACCGAGCAGTACTTC	CASSLTSGATEQYF